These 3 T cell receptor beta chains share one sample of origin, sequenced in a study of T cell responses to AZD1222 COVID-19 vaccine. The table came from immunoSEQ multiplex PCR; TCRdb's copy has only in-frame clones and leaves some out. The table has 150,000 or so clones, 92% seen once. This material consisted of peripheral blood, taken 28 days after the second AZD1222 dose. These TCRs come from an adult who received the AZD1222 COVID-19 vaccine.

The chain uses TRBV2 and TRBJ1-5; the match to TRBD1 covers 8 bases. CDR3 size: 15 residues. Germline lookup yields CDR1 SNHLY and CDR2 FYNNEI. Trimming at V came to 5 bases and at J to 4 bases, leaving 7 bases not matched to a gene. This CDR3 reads CASSFRTGRNQPQHF. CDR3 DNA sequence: TGTGCCAGCAGTTTCCGGACAGGGAGGAATCAGCCCCAGCATTTT.

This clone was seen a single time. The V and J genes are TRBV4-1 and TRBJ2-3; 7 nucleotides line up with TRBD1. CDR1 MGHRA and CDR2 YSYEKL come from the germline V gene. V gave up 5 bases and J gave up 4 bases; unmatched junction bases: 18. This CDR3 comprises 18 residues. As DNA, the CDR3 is TGCGCCAGCAGCGCCTCGGGACAGCGGCAGTCAGGGGCAGATACGCAGTATTTT. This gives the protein CASSASGQRQSGADTQYF.

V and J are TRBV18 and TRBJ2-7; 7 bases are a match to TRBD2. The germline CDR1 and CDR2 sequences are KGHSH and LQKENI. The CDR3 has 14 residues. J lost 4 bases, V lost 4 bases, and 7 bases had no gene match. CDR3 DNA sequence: TGTGCCAGCTCACTTGCAGAGGGAGGGTACGAGCAGTACTTC. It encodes CASSLAEGGYEQYF.